These T cell receptor beta chains were read from a single sample in a study of T cell repertoires in cytomegalovirus infection. TCRdb used MiXCR to reprocess the reads, holding one entry per CDR3 protein. Of 300,000 or so distinct CDR3 sequences in the sample, roughly 23% are singletons; the top ten hold approximately 15%. The sequenced sample was PBMCs. These receptors were obtained from a human donor in good health (CMV status not recorded). Some clones in this sample may be carry-over from other donors' samples. The conserved cysteine and the conserved F or W are not part of the CDR3 here. Part of the rows lack a size; the others show once, few, many or a class for expanded clones.

J gene	CDR3 length	V gene	clone size	CDR3 protein
TRBJ2-7	14	TRBV15	NA	ATSRESAGGAYEQY
TRBJ1-6	15	TRBV6-2/TRBV6-3	NA	ASSYSRSFRGNSPLH
TRBJ2-5	11	TRBV6-2/TRBV6-3	few	ASSYGGAETQY
TRBJ2-7	13	TRBV28	NA	ASTTPQDSGYEQY
TRBJ1-6	14	TRBV19	few	ASSLHGISYNSPLH
TRBJ2-1	13	TRBV7-2	many	ASSLEVGAGNEQF
TRBJ2-7	12	TRBV7-9	many	ASSPTAILVEQY
TRBJ1-5	13	TRBV7-2	many	ASSLGTGIVQPQH
TRBJ2-7	10	TRBV6-2/TRBV6-3	few	ASTNGVREQY
TRBJ2-1	9	TRBV6-1	few	ASMSSPYQF
TRBJ2-5	12	TRBV7-9	many	ASSFRGNQETQY
TRBJ2-1	9	TRBV7-2	many	ASIQEGRQF
TRBJ1-1	11	TRBV2	few	ASRETRTTEAF
TRBJ2-1	13	TRBV18	NA	ASSVQGGSYNEQF
TRBJ1-1	14	TRBV20-1	NA	SALSRDRGLFTEAF
TRBJ2-6	11	TRBV29-1	few	SVGVSGANVLT
TRBJ2-7	12	TRBV20-1	few	SASGAGGYYEQY
TRBJ2-3	21	TRBV14	NA	ASSDSAGQARQTKAGVTDTQY
TRBJ2-3	15	TRBV29-1	NA	SVDRGLAGRDTDTQY
TRBJ2-1	14	TRBV7-3	many	ASSLEGTIGHNEQF
TRBJ2-1	13	TRBV6-2/TRBV6-3	few	ASTISGTHYNEQF
TRBJ2-2	16	TRBV6-6	few	ASSYVAVAGGGGGELF
TRBJ2-5	13	TRBV7-2	many	ASSLRQGAVETQY
TRBJ2-7	13	TRBV6-1	few	ASSLNEAWAYEQY
TRBJ2-7	11	TRBV7-7	NA	ASSLGPLDEQY
TRBJ2-2	13	TRBV15	NA	ATSRGGPNTGELF
TRBJ2-3	13	TRBV11-2	once	ASSLAGAETDTQY
TRBJ2-1	14	TRBV2	many	ASSRGLAGGDNEQF
TRBJ2-3	12	TRBV7-2	many	ASTLLGLADTQY
TRBJ1-5	10	TRBV28	NA	ARGGRNQPQH
TRBJ2-5	12	TRBV5-1	NA	ASSLGQVGETQY
TRBJ2-4	12	TRBV9	NA	ASSVSPEVNIQY
TRBJ1-1	11	TRBV28	few	ASRLDSNTEAF
TRBJ2-2	14	TRBV11-2	once	ASSYISGPLAGELF
TRBJ2-1	14	TRBV29-1	few	SVQSGRAAPYNEQF
TRBJ2-7	11	TRBV7-6	many	ASSLSRTGEQY
TRBJ2-1	16	TRBV6-5	few	ASSPGGLAGGSYNEQF
TRBJ1-1	11	TRBV6-5	few	ASTETGNTEAF
TRBJ2-5	13	TRBV20-1	NA	SARSTSGSQETQY
TRBJ2-1	13	TRBV7-2	many	ASSSRDRDYNEQF
TRBJ2-7	14	TRBV15	few	ATSRGGSGSIYEQY
TRBJ2-1	14	TRBV24-1	few	ATSEAGTSGSNEQF
TRBJ1-6	12	TRBV7-2	few	ASSFLAPNSPLH
TRBJ2-2	13	TRBV11-2	NA	ASRWGGQVTGELF
TRBJ2-1	11	TRBV7-3	few	ASSFPKGNEQF
TRBJ2-7	10	TRBV2	NA	ASRPDTGGQY
TRBJ2-3	12	TRBV11-2	once	ASSSDRSSDTQY
TRBJ2-7	12	TRBV7-8	few	ASSPAGLRYEQY
TRBJ1-1	12	TRBV7-2	NA	ASSLAHTVTEAF
TRBJ1-6	13	TRBV7-2	many	ANSKGQGYNSPLH